This TCR beta chain was profiled in a study of neurological immune-mediated disorders. This clonotype was detected a few times. One entry per CDR3 protein, called by TCRdb with MiXCR from the 5' RACE reads. The sample lists about 50,000 distinct CDR3 sequences, about 9.3% occurring once. PBMCs stored at -80 C, 2 million in total, were the source of the unsorted libraries. The sequence was obtained from a man between 65 and 85 years old with HTLV-1-associated myelopathy (HAM/TSP). The sample comprised PBMCs.

DNA of the CDR3: TGTGCCAGCAGCTTGACGGTCTCTGGAAACACCATATATTTT. It codes for CASSLTVSGNTIYF. The gene calls are TRBV7-2 and TRBJ1-3; D remains ambiguous. Germline V lookup: CDR1 SGHTA, CDR2 FQGNSA. V lost 3 bases to trimming and J lost 0 bases, with 6 bases between them. The CDR3 is made up of 14 amino acids.